This TCR beta chain was sequenced during a study of tissue T cells after allogeneic stem cell transplantation. Notes on the study in general: Alloreactivity or antigen specificity of tissue TCRs was not determined; some clones might be host cells. Limitations included a small, clinically heterogeneous cohort and limited sampling depth. Tissue-detected TCR repertoire was only partly captured by blood and spleen T cells.

Data came from immunoSEQ multiplex PCR; TCRdb stores just in-frame clones and leaves some out. The repertoire holds approximately 2,300 clones, with under 75% as singletons. Time point of the sample: mouse harvest day 7 after allogeneic transplant. Tail vein injection delivered 10^7 T-cell-depleted bone marrow cells and 10^6 splenic CD5+ T cells. B6 (H2b) cells into BALB/c (H2d) mice; tissues taken at day 7 or 14. Trimming removed 0 bases at V and 3 bases at J, with 9 bases between. Germline loops: CDR1 LGHNA, CDR2 YNLKQL (reference sequence). The CDR3 covers 16 residues. Comment on this clone: Its antigen is unidentified. Mouse gene names and germline throughout. Read data end 1 residue before the CDR3 end; the end is taken from the germline J gene.

The source is a female BALB/c mouse given C57BL/6 T cells with graft-versus-host disease after an allogeneic hematopoietic cell transplant. Sequencing was carried out using spleen. The chain employs TRBV5 and TRBJ1-6, with D hard to call. Being an ORF, TRBJ1-6 has a function that is uncertain. CDR3 DNA, as far as it was read: TGTGCCAGCAGCCAAGAAGTCGAGGGCTATAATTCGCCCCTCTAC. Encoded protein: CASSQEVEGYNSPLY. The whole CDR3 reads CASSQEVEGYNSPLYF.